This TCR beta chain was sequenced for a study of T-cell reconstitution after alpha-beta-depleted transplantation in children. Study-level results: About two months after transplant, alpha-beta T cells reportedly came from several hundred expanded graft clones. The authors attributed T-cell counts and diversity one year after transplant mostly to newly produced T cells. In some patients, recipient T cells and intrathymic progenitors surviving conditioning explained high day-60 diversity.

V was pared by 6 bases and J by 0 bases, with 9 bases of the junction left unmatched. The CDR3 has 16 amino acids. CDR1 and CDR2 from the germline V gene are DFQATT and SNEGSKA (reference sequence). This sample's TCRbeta library carried unique molecular identifier barcodes. TCRdb recomputed calls from the PCR reads with MiXCR, one row per CDR3 protein. The sample has hundreds of thousands of distinct CDR3 sequences, about an eighth seen once. Of note for this clonotype: As yet, its antigen is unknown.

The source material was PBMCs, sampled before TCRalphabeta/CD19-depleted stem cell transplant. The TCR comes from a girl aged 2 to 10 with congenital amegakaryocytic thrombocytopenia, due to receive a stem cell transplant. J is TRBJ2-5 and V is TRBV20-1; 11 bases fit TRBD2. The CDR3 nucleotides are TGCAGTGCGGGGACTAGCGGAGGTGGGGACCAAGAGACCCAGTACTTC. It codes for CSAGTSGGGDQETQYF.